These 23 T cell receptor beta chains came from one sample sequenced in a study of blood T cell repertoires in COVID-19. Some clones are missing from TCRdb's copy, which holds only in-frame ones; the method was immunoSEQ multiplex PCR. This sample has 170,000 or so clones, with more than 70% found just once. Source material: peripheral blood. These receptors came from a man aged 45-65 years with active or convalescent COVID-19.

The chain combines TRBV7-2 with TRBJ1-1, with D possibly matching TRBD1 (5 bases). Germline V gene lookup returns CDR1 SGHTA and CDR2 FQGNSA. The CDR3 covers 14 residues. Deletions cut 7 bases from V and 2 bases from J, with 14 bases between. The CDR3 region is CASIIQRTNTEAFF. For the CDR3, the DNA is TGTGCCAGCATTATTCAGAGGACAAACACTGAAGCTTTCTTT.

The chain recombines TRBV21-1 with TRBJ1-4. TRBV21-1 is classified as a pseudogene. The CDR3 loop spans 16 amino acids. The CDR3 loop reads CASSPRPRGNLEKLFF. For the CDR3, the DNA is TGTGCCAGCAGCCCGCGCCCCCGGGGGAACCTCGAAAAACTGTTTTTT.

V is TRBV11-2 and J is TRBJ2-1; TRBD2 agrees at 8 bases. The ends lost 2 bases at V and 5 bases at J; junction bases unmatched: 8. Germline CDR1 reads SGHAT; CDR2 reads FQNNGV. This CDR3 is built from 16 residues. The CDR3 DNA follows: TGTGCCAGCAGCTTAAAATGGCTAGCGGGTGACAATGAGCAGTTCTTC. It codes for CASSLKWLAGDNEQFF.

The chain combines TRBV6-5 with TRBJ2-1, with D possibly matching TRBD1 (5 bases). CDR1 and CDR2 (germline): MNHEY, SVGAGI. Deletions cut 4 bases from V and 3 bases from J, with 10 bases between. The CDR3 loop spans 14 amino acids. Written as DNA, the CDR3 is TGTGCCAGCAGTTTCAGGACACTCTACAATGAGCAGTTCTTC. As protein: CASSFRTLYNEQFF.

The chain couples TRBV5-4 to TRBJ2-5, with TRBD2 matching over 9 bases. V lost 3 bases to trimming and J lost 6 bases; unmatched junction nucleotides: 12. The V gene's germline CDR1 is SGHNT and CDR2 YYREEE (reference sequence). This CDR3 spans 16 amino acids. The CDR3 DNA sequence: TGTGCCAGCAGCTCCCCCCTTGCGGGGGGGCCAAAGACCCAGTACTTC. As protein: CASSSPLAGGPKTQYF.

The rearrangement uses TRBV19 and TRBJ2-1; D is perhaps TRBD2 (5 bases). Germline V lookup: CDR1 LNHDA, CDR2 SQIVND (reference sequence). V gave up 6 bases and J gave up 6 bases, with 12 bases separating them. This CDR3 region has 13 residues. CDR3 in amino acids: CASRGSGGNEQFF. The CDR3, as DNA: TGTGCCAGTAGGGGGAGTGGCGGCAATGAGCAGTTCTTC.

This sequence joins TRBV5-1 and TRBJ2-7, with 9 bases that match TRBD1. The germline CDR1 and CDR2 sequences are SGHRS and YFSETQ. The CDR3 runs to 15 residues. V shed 0 bases and J 3 bases; nucleotides not matched to a gene: 4. The CDR3 spells CASSLATGGYYEQYF. The CDR3 nucleotides read TGCGCCAGCAGCTTGGCCACAGGGGGCTACTACGAGCAGTACTTC.

This chain connects TRBV6-4 to TRBJ2-3, with a weak D call TRBD1 (6 bases). The V end lost 4 bases, the J end lost 6 bases, and 17 bases lay between the germline ends. CDR3 length: 15 amino acids. Per germline, CDR1 MRHNA and CDR2 SNTAGT. The CDR3 nucleotides read TGTGCCAGCAGTGCTGGGACATATGGGGTCGATACGCAGTATTTT. Translation gives CASSAGTYGVDTQYF.

The CDR3 DNA sequence: TGTGCCATCAGTGAGTCTACCGGGACTAGCGGTCGCAATGAGCAGTTCTTC. Translation: CAISESTGTSGRNEQFF. The chain is built from TRBV10-3 and TRBJ2-1; 11 bases agree with TRBD2. CDR1 and CDR2 from the germline V gene are ENHRY and SYGVKD. J was trimmed by 6 bases and V by 0 bases; bases with no gene match: 7. The CDR3 is 17 residues long.

The rearrangement links TRBV6-5 to TRBJ2-7; the match to TRBD2 covers 12 bases. J was trimmed by 4 bases and V by 4 bases; bases with no gene match: 5. The CDR3 covers 15 residues. CDR1 MNHEY and CDR2 SVGAGI come from the germline V gene. The CDR3 is CASSSSSGRGYEQYF. The CDR3 coding sequence is TGTGCCAGCAGTTCCTCTAGCGGGAGGGGGTACGAGCAGTACTTC.

The rearrangement uses TRBV4-2 and TRBJ1-5; TRBD1 matches 7 bases. Losses at the gene ends were 4 bases for V and 5 bases for J; bases not matched to a gene: 2. CDR3 length: 13 amino acids. Per germline, CDR1 LGHNA and CDR2 YNFKEQ. The chain's CDR3 is CASSPDRDQPQHF. CDR3 DNA: TGTGCCAGCAGCCCAGACAGGGATCAGCCCCAGCATTTT.

CDR3 DNA: TGTGCCAGTAGTACCCAGACAGGGGAAGGACAGCCCCAGCATTTT. Protein sequence: CASSTQTGEGQPQHF. This chain connects TRBV19 to TRBJ1-5; TRBD1 matches at 8 bases. Germline loops: CDR1 LNHDA, CDR2 SQIVND (reference sequence). This CDR3 is built from 15 residues. V lost 4 bases, J lost 7 bases, and 9 bases stayed unmatched.

This clone was detected only a few times. The chain uses TRBV21-1 and TRBJ1-2; TRBD1, the table's D call, lacks a check against the DNA. TRBV21-1 is flagged as a pseudogene. CDR3 length: 13 amino acids. The CDR3 region has the DNA TGTGCCAGCGTAAGGACAGGGAGACATGGCTACACCTTC. Protein product: CASVRTGRHGYTF.

The DNA of the CDR3 is TGTGCCAGCAGCTTGTACGGAGATCAGCCCCAGCATTTT. As protein: CASSLYGDQPQHF. This chain joins TRBV7-9 and TRBJ1-5; D call uncertain. Per the germline V gene, CDR1 is SEHNR and CDR2 is FQNEAQ (reference sequence). This CDR3 is built from 13 residues. V was trimmed by 3 bases and J by 5 bases, leaving 8 bases between them.

V is TRBV6-6 and J is TRBJ2-1, with D maybe TRBD1 (6 bases). Germline CDR1 reads MNHNY; CDR2 reads SVGAGI (reference sequence). The CDR3 sequence is 13 residues long. Trimming removed 4 bases at V and 9 bases at J, with 13 bases between. The CDR3 here is CASSLKQGVEQFF. The CDR3 coding sequence is TGTGCCAGCAGTTTAAAACAGGGTGTTGAGCAGTTCTTC.

The chain uses TRBV6-5 and TRBJ1-3; 8 bases line up with TRBD1. CDR1 is MNHEY and CDR2 is SVGAGI in the germline V gene. V dropped 0 bases and J dropped 6; count of bases not matched to a gene: 4. The CDR3 consists of 15 residues. The CDR3 spells CASSYSAGGKNTIYF. In nucleotides, the CDR3 is TGTGCCAGCAGTTACTCGGCAGGGGGCAAAAACACCATATATTTT.

Points on this clone: This specimen includes other DNA sequences encoding the same CDR3. V usage is TRBV6-5 and J usage is TRBJ1-1, with D hard to call. Trimming left V 2 bases short and J 6 bases short, with 10 bases between. Germline CDR1 reads MNHEY; CDR2 reads SVGAGI. This CDR3 region has 13 residues. CDR3 in amino acids: CASSYGRAAEAFF. CDR3 sequence (DNA): TGTGCCAGCAGTTACGGGAGAGCGGCTGAAGCTTTCTTT.

The rearrangement uses TRBV4-1 and TRBJ2-3; D perhaps matches TRBD1 (5 bases). V was trimmed by 0 bases and J by 6 bases, leaving 10 bases between them. CDR3 size: 14 residues. From germline, CDR1 is MGHRA and CDR2 YSYEKL. In DNA, the CDR3 is TGCGCCAGCAGCCAAGATGGGGCCAGGGATACGCAGTATTTT. This translates into CASSQDGARDTQYF.

This sequence joins TRBV24-1 and TRBJ1-4, with D uncertain. The CDR3 contains 13 residues. Deletions cut 6 bases from V and 2 bases from J, with 6 bases between. The germline V gene has CDR1 KGHDR and CDR2 SFDVKD. The CDR3 DNA follows: TGTGCCACCAGTTCTTATACTAATGAAAAACTGTTTTTT. Translation gives CATSSYTNEKLFF.

The chain has TRBV6-5 and TRBJ1-1; 9 bases are shared with TRBD1. The CDR3 loop spans 13 amino acids. CDR1 and CDR2 (germline): MNHEY, SVGAGI. J was trimmed by 2 bases and V by 10 bases; bases with no gene match: 5. CDR3 region: CATQGQGNTEAFF. CDR3 nucleotides: TGTGCCACCCAGGGACAGGGAAACACTGAAGCTTTCTTT.

V is TRBV5-1 and J is TRBJ2-3; D may be TRBD2 (6 bases). The CDR3 spans 15 residues. Trimming removed 0 bases from V and 2 bases from J, with 10 bases in between. Per the germline V gene, CDR1 is SGHRS and CDR2 is YFSETQ. The CDR3 nucleotides are TGCGCCAGCAGCTTGGCGGGAGTTATCACAGATACGCAGTATTTT. Translation gives CASSLAGVITDTQYF.

The chain recombines TRBV7-2 with TRBJ2-1, with 9 bases matching TRBD2. The CDR3 length is 15 residues. The germline gives CDR1 SGHTA, CDR2 FQGNSA. V dropped 5 bases and J dropped 7; count of bases not matched to a gene: 9. The CDR3: CASSMYSGSQNEQFF. Here the CDR3 DNA reads TGTGCCAGCAGCATGTATAGCGGGAGCCAAAATGAGCAGTTCTTC. Based on the CDR3 plus reference TRBV7-2 and TRBJ2-1, the full variable domain is GAGVSQSPSNKVTEKGKDVELRCDPISGHTALYWYRQSLGQGLEFLIYFQGNSAPDKSGLPSDRFSAERTGGSVSTLTIQRTQQEDSAVYLCASSMYSGSQNEQFFGPGTRLTVL.

This sequence joins TRBV6-6 and TRBJ2-1, with D possibly being TRBD1 (6 bases). The V gene lost 7 bases and the J gene lost 6 bases, with 13 bases spanning the gap. The CDR3 is 13 residues long. Germline V CDR1 and CDR2: MNHNY, SVGAGI (reference sequence). CDR3 coding DNA: TGTGCCAGCACCCCGACAGGAGGCAATGAGCAGTTCTTC. Translation: CASTPTGGNEQFF.